The rows below give T cell receptor beta chains drawn from one sample of a study of T-cell reconstitution after alpha-beta-depleted transplantation in children. TCRdb fed the PCR reads into MiXCR, producing one record per CDR3 protein. Here the sample spans around 250,000 distinct CDR3 sequences, roughly 8.2% being singletons. Source: PBMCs, mostly from graft donor cells, taken 180 days after TCRalphabeta/CD19-depleted stem cell transplant. These receptors all stem from a male patient aged 5 to 17 who had a stem cell transplant for acute lymphoblastic leukemia, so the T cells may come from the graft donor. CDR3s include the opening cysteine and the closing phenylalanine or tryptophan. A D gene is named only where the DNA matches it firmly. Some rows mark clone size as missing; the rest say once, few, many or name a class of expanded clone.

>TRBV20-1|TRBJ1-4|many|.
TGCAGTGCTAGAGCTACAGGGTGGGGTAGTGAAAAACTGTTTTTT
CSARATGWGSEKLFF
>TRBV29-1|TRBJ2-1|many|.
TGCAGCGTTGAAACCGTCTACAATGAGCAGTTCTTC
CSVETVYNEQFF
>TRBV20-1|TRBJ2-5|.|TRBD2
TGCAGTGCTAGAGATCATAATAGCGGGGGGGAGACCCAGTACTTC
CSARDHNSGGETQYF
>TRBV19|TRBJ2-1|many|.
TGTGCCAGTAGTATAGATCGGGACTGGAGCTCCTACAATGAGCAGTTCTTC
CASSIDRDWSSYNEQFF
>TRBV9|TRBJ2-3|many|.
TGTGCCAGCAGCGCCCATTTAACAAGCATTATCACAGATACGCAGTATTTT
CASSAHLTSIITDTQYF
>TRBV6-5|TRBJ2-7|many|.
TGTGCCAGCAGTTACCAACAGGGGACTTACGAGCAGTACTTC
CASSYQQGTYEQYF
>TRBV4-2|TRBJ2-5|many|.
TGTGCCAGCAGCCAAGCTCAGGGTCAGGAGACCCAGTACTTC
CASSQAQGQETQYF
>TRBV12-3/TRBV12-4|TRBJ1-5|.|.
TGTGCCAGCAGTTTAGAGGGGCTGAGCAATCAGCCCCAGCATTTT
CASSLEGLSNQPQHF
>TRBV6-5|TRBJ2-7|many|.
TGTGCCAGCAGTTACTCATGGGGGTACGAGCAGTACTTC
CASSYSWGYEQYF
>TRBV28|TRBJ2-1|many|TRBD2
TGTGCCAGCAGTTTCCCTAGCGGGGGGGGTATTGAGCAGTTCTTC
CASSFPSGGGIEQFF
>TRBV27|TRBJ2-7|many|TRBD2
TGTGCCAGCAGTTGGAATATAGCGGGGGCCTCCTACGAGCAGTACTTC
CASSWNIAGASYEQYF
>TRBV12-3/TRBV12-4|TRBJ2-7|many|.
TGTGCCAGCAGTCCCGGGTACGAGCAGTACTTC
CASSPGYEQYF
>TRBV25-1|TRBJ2-2|many|.
TGTGCCAGCACCCGCTATACCGGGGAGCTGTTTTTT
CASTRYTGELFF
>TRBV5-5|TRBJ2-7|many|.
TGTGCCAGCAGCTTGAGGACCGTAGAATACGAGCAGTACTTC
CASSLRTVEYEQYF
>TRBV7-9|TRBJ1-2|many|.
TGTGCCAGCAGCGGCCCCGTGATCCCCTATGGCTACACCTTC
CASSGPVIPYGYTF
>TRBV28|TRBJ1-5|.|.
TGTGCCAGCAGTCCCCACAATCAGCCCCAGCATTTT
CASSPHNQPQHF
>TRBV29-1|TRBJ2-7|many|.
TGCAGCGCTCTTAGACTAGATGGAGGCTCCTACGAGCAGTACTTC
CSALRLDGGSYEQYF
>TRBV28|TRBJ2-5|many|.
TGTGCCAGCAGCACAGGGGGGGAAGAGACCCAGTACTTC
CASSTGGEETQYF
>TRBV18|TRBJ1-1|many|TRBD1
TGTGCCAGCTCACCCGGACAGGAATGGACTGAAGCTTTCTTT
CASSPGQEWTEAFF
>TRBV12-3/TRBV12-4|TRBJ1-2|many|TRBD1
TGTGCCAGCAGTTTGGCCGACAGGGCTAACTATGGCTACACCTTC
CASSLADRANYGYTF
>TRBV21-1|TRBJ2-7|many|.
TGTGCCAGCAGCACCGTTTACGAGCAGTACTTC
CASSTVYEQYF
>TRBV10-2|TRBJ2-7|many|.
TGCGCCAGCAGCCGGGACTCCGACTCCTACGAGCAGTACTTC
CASSRDSDSYEQYF
>TRBV3-1|TRBJ2-7|many|TRBD2
TGTGCCAGCAGTCCCACTAGCGGGCCTCTTTACGAGCAGTACTTC
CASSPTSGPLYEQYF
>TRBV12-3/TRBV12-4|TRBJ1-1|many|TRBD1
TGTGCCAGCAGGTCCACAGGGGGCTGGACTGAAGCTTTCTTT
CASRSTGGWTEAFF
>TRBV20-1|TRBJ2-3|many|TRBD2
TGCAGTGCTATCAAGCGGGAGAAAGATACGCAGTATTTT
CSAIKREKDTQYF
>TRBV12-3/TRBV12-4|TRBJ2-2|many|TRBD1
TGTGCCAGCCGAACTAGGACAGGGCACGGGGAGCTGTTTTTT
CASRTRTGHGELFF
>TRBV12-3/TRBV12-4|TRBJ1-5|many|.
TGTGCCAGCAGTTTAAGGGGGAGGGGTATTAGCAATCAGCCCCAGCATTTT
CASSLRGRGISNQPQHF
>TRBV10-3|TRBJ2-3|many|.
TGTGCCATCAGTGGCCGGGACAAGCGCACAGATACGCAGTATTTT
CAISGRDKRTDTQYF
>TRBV21-1|TRBJ1-5|many|.
TGTGCCAGCCCCCGGGTGACAGCCTTCAATCAGCCCCAGCATTTT
CASPRVTAFNQPQHF
>TRBV12-5|TRBJ2-2|once|.
TGTGCTAGTGGTTTTGATAGGGGATACACCGGGGAGCTGTTTTTT
CASGFDRGYTGELFF
>TRBV14|TRBJ2-2|many|.
TGTGCCAGCAGCTACTTGGGGCGATACACCGGGGAGCTGTTTTTT
CASSYLGRYTGELFF